This T cell receptor (beta chain) was obtained from a study of blood T cell repertoires in COVID-19. At the level of the study: Sites in the United States, Italy and Spain provided acute and convalescent COVID-19 samples.

After removal of 1 base from V and 3 bases from J, the junction contained 4 bases not matched to a gene. The CDR3 extends over 15 amino acids. The germline gives CDR1 SGHNT, CDR2 YENEEA. TCRdb's copy holds only in-frame clones and misses some; the assay was immunoSEQ multiplex PCR. The table includes 350,000 to 400,000 clones, 80% to 90% detected once. The sequenced sample was PBMCs or T cells enriched from blood (not recorded which). This clonotype was sampled from a man aged 18 to 29 who had recovered from COVID-19. The chain joins TRBV11-3 to TRBJ2-5, with 8 bases fitting TRBD1. The CDR3 sequence: CASSLGQGYEETQYF. CDR3 nucleotide sequence: TGTGCCAGCAGCTTAGGACAGGGGTACGAAGAGACCCAGTACTTC.